Each of the 20 T cell receptor beta chains below was sequenced from the same sample in a study of OX40 agonist ivuxolimab in advanced cancers. This table comes from immunoSEQ multiplex PCR, and its TCRdb copy is limited to in-frame clones, with some not included. In the table there are tens of thousands of clones, approximately 85% of which are singletons. The specimen comprised CD4+ or CD8+ T cells sorted from blood, sampled in a trial of the OX40 agonist ivuxolimab. These receptors were collected from an adult with an advanced solid tumor such as melanoma, head and neck, liver or kidney cancer.

This clone has just a few counts. The V gene is TRBV4-1, the J gene TRBJ1-1; D is undetermined. V was clipped by 5 bases and J by 1 base, with 11 bases between them. In germline, CDR1 is MGHRA, CDR2 YSYEKL. CDR3 length: 14 amino acids. CDR3 DNA: TGCGCCAGCAGCTGGGCGGCAGGGAACACTGAAGCTTTCTTT. It translates to CASSWAAGNTEAFF.

The chain combines TRBV18 with TRBJ2-5; D remains unclear. Trimming cost V 3 bases and J 4 bases, with 6 bases left between them. This CDR3 has 12 residues. Germline-derived CDR1 and CDR2 are KGHSH and LQKENI. The CDR3 loop reads CASSPKGETQYF. The DNA of the CDR3 is TGTGCCAGCTCACCGAAGGGAGAGACCCAGTACTTC. The full variable domain, its missing parts supplied by reference TRBV18 and TRBJ2-5, is NAGVMQNPRHLVRRRGQEARLRCSPMKGHSHVYWYRQLPEEGLKFMVYLQKENIIDESGMPKERFSAEFPKEGPSILRIQQVVRGDSAAYFCASSPKGETQYFGPGTRLLVL.

This clone appeared a few times. V is TRBV30 and J is TRBJ1-2; the D is unclear. CDR1 and CDR2 from the germline V gene are GTSNPN and SVGIG (reference sequence). CDR3 size: 12 residues. V dropped 5 bases and J dropped 2 bases, with 9 bases sitting between them. CDR3 loop: CAWVSSNYGYTF. CDR3 in DNA: TGTGCCTGGGTGTCCAGCAACTATGGCTACACCTTC.

This clone has just one count. This sequence joins TRBV1 and TRBJ2-7; the table's D call, TRBD2, was not checked against the DNA. TRBV1 is a recognized pseudogene. This CDR3 has 18 amino acids. DNA for the CDR3: TGCACCAGCAGCCAACGGCACGGCAGGCGGGTGCACTCCTACGAGCAGTACTTC. Translated, it gives CTSSQRHGRRVHSYEQYF.

The chain links TRBV10-1 to TRBJ1-1, with 9 bases lining up with TRBD1. This CDR3 has 14 amino acids. Germline CDR1 is WNHNN and CDR2 is SYGVQD (reference sequence). V was pared by 7 bases and J by 7 bases, with 10 bases of the junction left unmatched. In DNA, the CDR3 is TGCGCCAGCAAACCTGGACAGGGGCAGGGTGAAGCTTTCTTT. Translation gives CASKPGQGQGEAFF.

Note on this clone: The junction and the germline gene differ at one end; a read error may be behind it. The V gene is TRBV27, the J gene TRBJ2-7, with 14 bases fitting TRBD2. Germline loops: CDR1 MNHEY, CDR2 SMNVEV (reference sequence). This CDR3 comprises 15 residues. Written as DNA, the CDR3 is TGTGCCAGCAGTTTGACTAGCGGGGGGGCGGGTGAGCAGCACTTC. This translates into CASSLTSGGAGEQHF.

This clone was seen a few times. This sequence joins TRBV6-5 and TRBJ1-2, with D maybe TRBD1 (6 bases). The V end was cut by 2 bases, the J end by 7 bases, with 14 bases between. CDR3 size: 14 residues. In germline, CDR1 is MNHEY, CDR2 SVGAGI. The CDR3 sequence is CASSYQQGVGGYTF. The CDR3, as DNA: TGTGCCAGCAGTTACCAACAGGGAGTGGGTGGCTACACCTTC.

The chain recombines TRBV28 with TRBJ2-3, with 7 bases aligning to TRBD2. The CDR3 contains 14 residues. CDR1 and CDR2 (germline): MDHEN, SYDVKM. V lost 6 bases and J lost 6; bases outside the gene matches: 9. CDR3 nucleotides: TGTGCCAGCAGAGAAGCGGGAAATCAGGATACGCAGTATTTT. Its protein is CASREAGNQDTQYF.

The rearrangement links TRBV19 to TRBJ2-5; D possibly matches TRBD1 or TRBD2 (6 bases each). The CDR3 runs 13 residues. In germline, CDR1 is LNHDA, CDR2 SQIVND (reference sequence). Trimming shortened V by 5 bases and J by 5 bases, and 12 bases separated the two germline ends. As DNA, the CDR3 is TGTGCCAGTAGTCGGGGGCGGCAGGAGACCCAGTACTTC. Translating it yields CASSRGRQETQYF. Together with reference TRBV19 and TRBJ2-5, the CDR3 gives the full variable domain: DGGITQSPKYLFRKEGQNVTLSCEQNLNHDAMYWYRQDPGQGLRLIYYSQIVNDFQKGDIAEGYSVSREKKESFPLTVTSAQKNPTAFYLCASSRGRQETQYFGPGTRLLVL.

This clone came up once. The genes are TRBV19 and TRBJ1-6; D may be TRBD1 (5 bases). The CDR3 consists of 16 residues. V shed 5 bases and J shed 5 bases, with 16 bases lying between them. CDR1 is LNHDA, CDR2 SQIVND, per germline (reference sequence). CDR3 residues: CASSSLQGANNSPLHF. Written as DNA, the CDR3 is TGTGCCAGTAGTTCACTCCAGGGAGCTAATAATTCACCCCTCCACTTT.

The chain combines TRBV4-2 with TRBJ2-1, with unresolved D. Trimming took off 0 bases at V and 8 bases at J, with 23 bases between the two ends. Germline V gives CDR1 LGHNA, CDR2 YNFKEQ. The CDR3 is made up of 18 amino acids. Written as DNA, the CDR3 is TGTGCCAGCAGCCAAGATCTTGGTCGCCTGAACGGTCGGGATGAGCAGTTCTTC. Translating it yields CASSQDLGRLNGRDEQFF.

The sample holds one count of this clone. The chain uses TRBV19 and TRBJ2-1; 13 bases are shared with TRBD2. V dropped 2 bases and J dropped 12; count of bases not matched to a gene: 4. Looked up from germline, CDR1 is LNHDA and CDR2 is SQIVND (reference sequence). This CDR3 has 14 amino acids. CDR3 nucleotide sequence: TGTGCCAGTAGTATAACTAGCGGGAGGGCCGGGCAGTTCTTC. Translation gives CASSITSGRAGQFF.

Comments on this clone: The sample carries other DNA sequences with the same CDR3. The chain has TRBV6-1 and TRBJ1-2; possible D gene TRBD1, 6 bases. V gave up 2 bases and J gave up 6 bases, with 13 bases separating them. The CDR3 has 14 residues. Germline CDR1 is MNHNS and CDR2 is SASEGT. The CDR3 loop is CASSETQGHHGYTF. As DNA, the CDR3 is TGTGCCAGCAGTGAAACCCAGGGACACCATGGCTACACCTTC.

V is TRBV7-2 and J is TRBJ1-1; D is perhaps TRBD1 (6 bases). V was trimmed by 5 bases and J by 3 bases, leaving 22 bases between them. The CDR3 loop spans 17 amino acids. Germline-derived CDR1 and CDR2 are SGHTA and FQGNSA. CDR3 coding DNA: TGTGCCAGCAGCAAAAAAGGCACGGGGGCGAGGTACACTGAAGCTTTCTTT. Translation: CASSKKGTGARYTEAFF.

The chain links TRBV28 to TRBJ1-2; D uncertain. V was clipped by 2 bases and J by 3 bases, with 7 bases between them. CDR3 length equals 13 residues. Germline lookup yields CDR1 MDHEN and CDR2 SYDVKM. This chain's CDR3 is CASSLDLYYGYTF. The CDR3 DNA sequence: TGTGCCAGCAGTTTAGACCTCTACTATGGCTACACCTTC.

The chain joins TRBV7-9 to TRBJ1-1; D is undetermined. From germline, CDR1 is SEHNR and CDR2 FQNEAQ (reference sequence). The CDR3 has 13 amino acids. V was cut by 4 bases and J by 2 bases, with 8 bases left in between. The CDR3 reads CASSSQENTEAFF. The CDR3 bases are TGTGCCAGCAGCTCCCAAGAAAACACTGAAGCTTTCTTT.

The chain links TRBV9 to TRBJ2-3; 8 bases line up with TRBD2. Germline values: CDR1 SGDLS, CDR2 YYNGEE. After removal of 3 bases from V and 5 bases from J, the junction contained 5 bases not matched to a gene. The CDR3 is 14 amino acids. The CDR3 DNA sequence: TGTGCCAGCAGCGCCGGGGGGGCATTAGATACGCAGTATTTT. Encoded protein: CASSAGGALDTQYF.

This clone was counted between two and nine times. The chain recombines TRBV2 with TRBJ1-5; TRBD1 matches 8 bases. This CDR3 has 15 residues. Germline V gives CDR1 SNHLY, CDR2 FYNNEI. J gave up 3 bases and V 4 bases, and 5 bases lay outside the gene matches. CDR3 sequence: CASSGTGMFNQPQHF. CDR3 sequence (DNA): TGTGCCAGCAGTGGGACAGGGATGTTCAATCAGCCCCAGCATTTT.

The table lists this clone with a count of one. V usage is TRBV2 and J usage is TRBJ2-1, with a tentative D call TRBD1 (5 bases). Deletions cut 2 bases from V and 8 bases from J, with 16 bases between. Germline CDR1 reads SNHLY; CDR2 reads FYNNEI. The CDR3 is made up of 15 amino acids. CDR3 protein: CASSERQPYRDEQFF. CDR3 in DNA: TGTGCCAGCAGTGAACGACAGCCTTACCGGGATGAGCAGTTCTTC.

This clone was counted a few times. The chain joins TRBV28 to TRBJ2-5, with D possibly matching TRBD2 (6 bases). V gave up 5 bases and J gave up 4 bases, with 20 bases separating them. The CDR3 covers 16 residues. Germline CDR1 and CDR2: MDHEN and SYDVKM. This CDR3 reads CASSTPAGGLGETQYF. The CDR3 DNA sequence: TGTGCCAGCAGTACCCCTGCCGGGGGACTGGGAGAGACCCAGTACTTC.